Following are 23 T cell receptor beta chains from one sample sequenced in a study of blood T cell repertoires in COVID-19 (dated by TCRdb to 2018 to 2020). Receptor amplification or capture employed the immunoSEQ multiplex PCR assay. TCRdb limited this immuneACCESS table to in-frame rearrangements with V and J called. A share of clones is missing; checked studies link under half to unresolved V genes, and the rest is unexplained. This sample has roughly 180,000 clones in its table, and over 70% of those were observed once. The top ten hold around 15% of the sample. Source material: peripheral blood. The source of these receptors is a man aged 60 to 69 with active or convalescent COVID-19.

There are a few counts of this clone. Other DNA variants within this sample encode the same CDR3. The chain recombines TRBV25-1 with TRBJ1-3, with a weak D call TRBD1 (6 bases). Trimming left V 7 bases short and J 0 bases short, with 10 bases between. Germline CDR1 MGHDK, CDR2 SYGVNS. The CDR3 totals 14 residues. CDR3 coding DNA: TGTGCCAGCACCCTAGGGGGCTCTGGAAACACCATATATTTT. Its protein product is CASTLGGSGNTIYF.

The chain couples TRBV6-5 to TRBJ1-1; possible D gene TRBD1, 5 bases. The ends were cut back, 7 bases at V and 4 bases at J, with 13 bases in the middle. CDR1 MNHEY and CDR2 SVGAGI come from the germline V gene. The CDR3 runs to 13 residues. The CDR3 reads CASTRGIGTEAFF. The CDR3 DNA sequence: TGTGCCAGCACCCGGGGGATTGGCACTGAAGCTTTCTTT.

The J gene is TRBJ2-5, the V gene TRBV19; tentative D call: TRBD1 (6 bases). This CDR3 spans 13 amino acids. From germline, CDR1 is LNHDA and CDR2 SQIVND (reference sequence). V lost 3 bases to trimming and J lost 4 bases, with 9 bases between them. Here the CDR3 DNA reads TGTGCCAGTAGTATGTCCAGGGGAGAGACCCAGTACTTC. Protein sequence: CASSMSRGETQYF.

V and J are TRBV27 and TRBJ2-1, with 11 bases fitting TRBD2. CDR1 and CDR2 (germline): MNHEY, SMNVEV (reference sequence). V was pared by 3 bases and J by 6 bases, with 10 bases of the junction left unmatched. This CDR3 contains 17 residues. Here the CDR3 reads CASSFRTPGTSGNEQFF. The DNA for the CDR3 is TGTGCCAGCAGTTTTCGCACTCCCGGGACTAGCGGCAATGAGCAGTTCTTC.

This chain's CDR3 is CAISENTGNQPQHF. CDR3 bases: TGTGCCATCAGTGAGAACACAGGTAATCAGCCCCAGCATTTT. V gene TRBV10-3 combines with J gene TRBJ1-5, with D perhaps matching TRBD1 (5 bases). CDR3 size: 14 residues. CDR1 is ENHRY, CDR2 SYGVKD, per germline. Trimming pared 2 bases from V and 4 bases from J, leaving 9 bases between.

CDR3: CASSPASGRAPRYEQYF. Here the CDR3 DNA reads TGTGCCAGCAGTCCGGCGAGCGGGAGGGCCCCCCGTTACGAGCAGTACTTC. The V call is TRBV27, the J call TRBJ2-7; 10 bases map to TRBD2. The V and J ends lost 5 bases and 4 bases, in that order; junction bases with no gene match: 14. CDR3 length: 17 residues. The germline V gene has CDR1 MNHEY and CDR2 SMNVEV (reference sequence).

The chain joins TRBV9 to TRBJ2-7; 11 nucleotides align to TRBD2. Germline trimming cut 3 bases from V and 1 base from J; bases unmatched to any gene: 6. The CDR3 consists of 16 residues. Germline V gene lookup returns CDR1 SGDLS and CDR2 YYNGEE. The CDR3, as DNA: TGTGCCAGCAGCGCTTCCGGGACTAGCGGTTCCTACGAGCAGTACTTC. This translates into CASSASGTSGSYEQYF.

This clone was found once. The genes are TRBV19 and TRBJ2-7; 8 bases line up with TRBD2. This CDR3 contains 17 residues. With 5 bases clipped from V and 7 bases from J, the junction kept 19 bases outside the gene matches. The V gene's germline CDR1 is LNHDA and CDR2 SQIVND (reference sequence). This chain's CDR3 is CASSPQPRTSPGKEQYF. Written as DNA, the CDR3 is TGTGCCAGTAGTCCCCAACCGAGGACTAGCCCAGGGAAGGAGCAGTACTTC. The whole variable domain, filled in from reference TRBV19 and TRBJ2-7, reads DGGITQSPKYLFRKEGQNVTLSCEQNLNHDAMYWYRQDPGQGLRLIYYSQIVNDFQKGDIAEGYSVSREKKESFPLTVTSAQKNPTAFYLCASSPQPRTSPGKEQYFGPGTRLTVT.

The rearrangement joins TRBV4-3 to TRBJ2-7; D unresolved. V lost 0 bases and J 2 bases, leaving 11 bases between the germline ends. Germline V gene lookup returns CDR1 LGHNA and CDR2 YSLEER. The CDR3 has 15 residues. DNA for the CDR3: TGCGCCAGCAGCCAAGATATACAACAGACCTACGAGCAGTACTTC. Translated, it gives CASSQDIQQTYEQYF.

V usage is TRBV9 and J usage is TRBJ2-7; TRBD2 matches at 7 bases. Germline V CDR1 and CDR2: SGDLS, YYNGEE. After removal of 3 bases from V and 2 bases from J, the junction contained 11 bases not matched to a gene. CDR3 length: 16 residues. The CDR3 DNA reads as TGTGCCAGCAGCGCCGGTACGCCTAGCGGAACCTACGAGCAGTACTTC. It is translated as CASSAGTPSGTYEQYF.

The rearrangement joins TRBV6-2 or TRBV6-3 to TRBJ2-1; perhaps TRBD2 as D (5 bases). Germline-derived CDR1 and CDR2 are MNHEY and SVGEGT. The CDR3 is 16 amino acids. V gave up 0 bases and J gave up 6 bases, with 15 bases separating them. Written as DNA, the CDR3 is TGTGCCAGCAGTTACTCGATTCGGCTAGCCCGCAATGAGCAGTTCTTC. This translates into CASSYSIRLARNEQFF.

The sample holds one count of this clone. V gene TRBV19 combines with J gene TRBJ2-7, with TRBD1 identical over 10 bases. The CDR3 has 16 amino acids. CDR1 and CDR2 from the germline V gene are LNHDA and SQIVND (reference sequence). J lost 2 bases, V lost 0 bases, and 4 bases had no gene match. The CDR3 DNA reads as TGTGCCAGTAGTATAGATCGCGGACAGGGGGCCTACGAGCAGTACTTC. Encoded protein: CASSIDRGQGAYEQYF. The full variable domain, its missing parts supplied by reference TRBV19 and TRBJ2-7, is DGGITQSPKYLFRKEGQNVTLSCEQNLNHDAMYWYRQDPGQGLRLIYYSQIVNDFQKGDIAEGYSVSREKKESFPLTVTSAQKNPTAFYLCASSIDRGQGAYEQYFGPGTRLTVT.

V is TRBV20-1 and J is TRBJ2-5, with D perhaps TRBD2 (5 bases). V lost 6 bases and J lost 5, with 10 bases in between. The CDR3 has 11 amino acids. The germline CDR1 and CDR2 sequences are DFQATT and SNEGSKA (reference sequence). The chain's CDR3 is CSASWEETQYF. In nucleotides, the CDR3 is TGCAGTGCCTCCTGGGAGGAGACCCAGTACTTC.

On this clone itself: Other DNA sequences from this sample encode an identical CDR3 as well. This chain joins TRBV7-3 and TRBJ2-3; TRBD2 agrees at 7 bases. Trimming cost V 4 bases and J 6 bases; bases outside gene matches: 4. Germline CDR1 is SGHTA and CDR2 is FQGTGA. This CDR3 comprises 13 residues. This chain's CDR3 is CASSSTGGDTQYF. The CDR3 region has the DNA TGTGCCAGCAGCTCAACCGGGGGGGATACGCAGTATTTT.

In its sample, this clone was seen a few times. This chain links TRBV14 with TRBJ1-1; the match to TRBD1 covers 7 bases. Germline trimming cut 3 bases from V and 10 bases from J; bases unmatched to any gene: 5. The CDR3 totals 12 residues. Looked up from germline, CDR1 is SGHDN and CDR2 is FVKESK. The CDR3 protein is CASSHDRALAFF. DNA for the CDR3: TGTGCCAGCAGCCATGACAGGGCTCTAGCTTTCTTT. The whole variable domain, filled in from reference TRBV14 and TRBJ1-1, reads EAGVTQFPSHSVIEKGQTVTLRCDPISGHDNLYWYRRVMGKEIKFLLHFVKESKQDESGMPNNRFLAERTGGTYSTLKVQPAELEDSGVYFCASSHDRALAFFGQGTRLTVV.

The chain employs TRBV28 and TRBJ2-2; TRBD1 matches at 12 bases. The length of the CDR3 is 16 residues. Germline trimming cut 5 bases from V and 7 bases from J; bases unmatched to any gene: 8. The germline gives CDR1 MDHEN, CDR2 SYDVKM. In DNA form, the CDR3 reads TGTGCCAGCAGTCTCACCGGGACAGGGGGCAACGGGGAGCTGTTTTTT. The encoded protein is CASSLTGTGGNGELFF. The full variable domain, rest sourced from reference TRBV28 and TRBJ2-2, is DVKVTQSSRYLVKRTGEKVFLECVQDMDHENMFWYRQDPGLGLRLIYFSYDVKMKEKGDIPEGYSVSREKKERFSLILESASTNQTSMYLCASSLTGTGGNGELFFGEGSRLTVL.

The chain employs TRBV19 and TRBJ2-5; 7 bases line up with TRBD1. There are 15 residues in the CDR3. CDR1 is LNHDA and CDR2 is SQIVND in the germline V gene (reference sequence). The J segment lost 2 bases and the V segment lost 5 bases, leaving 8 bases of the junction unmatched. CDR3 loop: CASSVGQVAQETQYF. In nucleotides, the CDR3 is TGTGCCAGTAGTGTCGGACAGGTGGCTCAAGAGACCCAGTACTTC.

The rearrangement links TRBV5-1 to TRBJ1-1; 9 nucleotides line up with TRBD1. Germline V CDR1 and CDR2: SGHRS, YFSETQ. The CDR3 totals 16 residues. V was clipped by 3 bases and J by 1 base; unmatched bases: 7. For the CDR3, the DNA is TGCGCCAGCAGCTATAATAGACAGGGGGGGAACACTGAAGCTTTCTTT. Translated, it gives CASSYNRQGGNTEAFF.

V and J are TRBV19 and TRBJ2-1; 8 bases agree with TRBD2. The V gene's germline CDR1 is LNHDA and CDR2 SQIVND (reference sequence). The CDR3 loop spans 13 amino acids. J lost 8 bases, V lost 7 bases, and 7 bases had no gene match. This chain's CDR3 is CASTFSGSHEQFF. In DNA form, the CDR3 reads TGTGCCAGTACCTTCAGCGGGAGTCATGAGCAGTTCTTC.

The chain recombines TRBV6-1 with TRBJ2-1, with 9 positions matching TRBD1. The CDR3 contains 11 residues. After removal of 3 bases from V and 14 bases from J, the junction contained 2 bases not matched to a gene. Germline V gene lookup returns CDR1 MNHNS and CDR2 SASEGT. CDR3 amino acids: CASSEDRGKFF. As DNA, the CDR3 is TGTGCCAGCAGTGAGGACAGGGGAAAGTTCTTC.

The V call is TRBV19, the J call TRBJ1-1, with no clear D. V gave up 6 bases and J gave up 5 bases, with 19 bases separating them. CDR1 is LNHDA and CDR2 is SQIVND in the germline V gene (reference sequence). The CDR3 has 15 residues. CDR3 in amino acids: CASSVYVGSGTEAFF. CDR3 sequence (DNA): TGTGCCAGTAGCGTATACGTGGGATCGGGGACTGAAGCTTTCTTT.

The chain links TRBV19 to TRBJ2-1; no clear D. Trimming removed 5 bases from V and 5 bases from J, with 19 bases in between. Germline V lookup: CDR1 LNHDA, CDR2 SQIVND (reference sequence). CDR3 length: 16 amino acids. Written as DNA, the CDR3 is TGTGCCAGTAGTCCCCGCCGACTCCTACGGGACAATGAGCAGTTCTTC. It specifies CASSPRRLLRDNEQFF.

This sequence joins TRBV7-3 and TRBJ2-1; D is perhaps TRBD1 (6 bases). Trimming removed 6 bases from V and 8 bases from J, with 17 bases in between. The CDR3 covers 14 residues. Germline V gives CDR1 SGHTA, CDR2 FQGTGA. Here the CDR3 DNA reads TGTGCCAGCAGTCGGGACACCGGAGGCTATGAGCAGTTCTTC. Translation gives CASSRDTGGYEQFF.